Listed here are 28 T cell receptor beta chains from one sample, sequenced in a study of lymphopenia after photon versus proton radiotherapy (dated by TCRdb to about 2019). Libraries came from the immunoSEQ multiplex PCR assay. Drawn from immuneACCESS, this table holds only the in-frame rearrangements with V and J called that TCRdb kept. Clones are partly lost; checked studies trace under half to an unresolved V gene and leave the rest unexplained. Counted in this sample were tens of thousands of clones; around 90% of them appeared once. About 10% of the sample belongs to the ten largest clones. The material was peripheral blood, obtained from a patient treated with proton-based radiotherapy. The receptor source for this set is a woman in her 70s with pancreatic cancer. Some clones in this sample may be carry-over from other donors' samples.

This chain joins TRBV7-3 and TRBJ2-2; TRBD2 agrees at 13 bases. The CDR3 extends over 17 amino acids. V shed 5 bases and J 6 bases; nucleotides not matched to a gene: 9. Germline CDR1 reads SGHTA; CDR2 reads FQGTGA. CDR3 loop: CASSAPGLAGAAGELFF. The DNA for the CDR3 is TGTGCCAGCAGCGCCCCCGGACTAGCGGGAGCGGCCGGGGAGCTGTTTTTT.

This clone was observed a single time. The chain carries TRBV27 and TRBJ2-3; no definite D call. This CDR3 contains 12 residues. V lost 3 bases, J lost 1 base, and 2 bases lay in between. Per the germline V gene, CDR1 is MNHEY and CDR2 is SMNVEV (reference sequence). The CDR3, as DNA: TGTGCCAGCAGTTTGGGCACAGATACGCAGTATTTT. It translates to CASSLGTDTQYF.

This clone came up once. The V and J genes are TRBV11-2 and TRBJ2-5; no clear D gene. This CDR3 has 11 residues. Trimming took 1 base from V and 6 from J, leaving 3 bases between them. Germline V lookup: CDR1 SGHAT, CDR2 FQNNGV. The CDR3 coding sequence is TGTGCCAGCAGCTTAGTTAAGACCCAGTACTTC. Its translation: CASSLVKTQYF.

The chain links TRBV11-2 to TRBJ1-5, with D perhaps matching TRBD1 (5 bases). Trimming removed 1 base at V and 3 bases at J, with 10 bases between. This CDR3 is built from 15 residues. Germline CDR1 reads SGHAT; CDR2 reads FQNNGV. The CDR3 spells CASSLAGQLNQPQHF. CDR3 nucleotides: TGTGCCAGCAGCTTAGCGGGGCAGCTCAATCAGCCCCAGCATTTT.

This clone was detected only once. The genes are TRBV7-9 and TRBJ2-7; 8 nucleotides align to TRBD2. Germline assignment: CDR1 SEHNR and CDR2 FQNEAQ (reference sequence). Trimming at V came to 6 bases and at J to 0 bases, leaving 4 bases not matched to a gene. This CDR3 is built from 14 residues. In DNA, the CDR3 is TGTGCCAGCAGGAGTCTAGCGGGCTCCTACGAGCAGTACTTC. This codes for CASRSLAGSYEQYF.

The V call is TRBV5-1, the J call TRBJ2-2, with D possibly called TRBD1 or TRBD2 (6 bases each). In germline, CDR1 is SGHRS, CDR2 YFSETQ. Trimming took 1 base from V and 4 from J, leaving 11 bases between them. The CDR3 runs 15 residues. The CDR3 sequence: CASSLSRGGTGELFF. The CDR3 DNA is TGCGCCAGCAGCTTGAGCAGGGGAGGCACCGGGGAGCTGTTTTTT.

The chain combines TRBV6-1 with TRBJ1-2; D uncertain. Between the trimmed V and J ends, which lost 4 bases and 4 bases, there was a span of 13 bases. Germline V gene data show CDR1 as MNHNS and CDR2 as SASEGT. This CDR3 comprises 14 residues. The CDR3 nucleotides read TGTGCCAGCAGTGGGGTGAAGCTTAGCTATGGCTACACCTTC. This encodes CASSGVKLSYGYTF.

This chain links TRBV19 with TRBJ2-1, with TRBD2 matching over 8 bases. V shed 6 bases and J 6 bases; nucleotides not matched to a gene: 16. Germline V gene sequence: CDR1 LNHDA, CDR2 SQIVND (reference sequence). This CDR3 spans 17 amino acids. The CDR3 DNA reads as TGTGCCAGTAGACGAAGAGAGGGCTTAGCGGGATTCAATGAGCAGTTCTTC. It is translated as CASRRREGLAGFNEQFF.

This chain links TRBV28 with TRBJ1-3; D is unresolved. The CDR3 has 15 residues. The V gene's germline CDR1 is MDHEN and CDR2 SYDVKM. V was trimmed by 6 bases and J by 3 bases, leaving 15 bases between them. DNA of the CDR3: TGTGCCAGCAGCACCACCCGGCACGGTGGAAACACCATATATTTT. Its translation: CASSTTRHGGNTIYF.

The CDR3 region is CAWSGGLVTYEQYF. The DNA for the CDR3 is TGTGCCTGGAGCGGGGGGCTAGTCACCTACGAGCAGTACTTC. This chain links TRBV30 with TRBJ2-7, with D possibly TRBD2 on 7 matching bases. The length of the CDR3 is 14 residues. Germline V gene sequence: CDR1 GTSNPN, CDR2 SVGIG (reference sequence). The V and J ends lost 3 bases and 2 bases respectively, with 14 bases between them.

On this clone itself: One junction end disagrees with the germline gene, perhaps due to a read error. The gene calls are TRBV4-3 and TRBJ1-3; no reliable D call. The germline V gene has CDR1 LGHNA and CDR2 YSLEER. The CDR3 extends over 15 amino acids. The CDR3 DNA follows: TGCGCCAGCAGCCAAGATCCGGGGTCTGGAAACACCACATATTTT. Encoded protein: CASSQDPGSGNTTYF.

The chain joins TRBV27 to TRBJ2-7; D gene ambiguous. Trimming pared 1 base from V and 0 bases from J, leaving 13 bases between. The length of the CDR3 is 16 residues. Germline CDR1 and CDR2: MNHEY and SMNVEV (reference sequence). The CDR3 reads CASSLYMGKSSYEQYF. CDR3 DNA: TGTGCCAGCAGTTTATATATGGGGAAGAGCTCCTACGAGCAGTACTTC.

This rearrangement joins TRBV6-5 to TRBJ1-1; possible D gene TRBD1, 6 bases. The CDR3 has 14 amino acids. The germline CDR1 and CDR2 sequences are MNHEY and SVGAGI. V gave up 7 bases and J gave up 1 base, with 13 bases separating them. This chain's CDR3 is CASIEPGQNTEAFF. The CDR3 coding sequence is TGTGCCAGCATCGAACCGGGACAGAACACTGAAGCTTTCTTT.

The chain joins TRBV5-1 to TRBJ2-7; 8 positions agree with TRBD2. This CDR3 has 15 residues. Germline V CDR1 and CDR2: SGHRS, YFSETQ. Trimming at V came to 0 bases and at J to 3 bases, leaving 5 bases not matched to a gene. CDR3 sequence reads: CASSLAAAGDYEQYF. CDR3 nucleotides: TGCGCCAGCAGCTTGGCCGCAGCGGGGGACTACGAGCAGTACTTC.

This clone was observed a single time. The chain links TRBV27 to TRBJ1-2, with D possibly being TRBD1 (6 bases). This CDR3 is built from 12 residues. Deletions cut 6 bases from V and 4 bases from J, with 9 bases between. Per germline, CDR1 MNHEY and CDR2 SMNVEV (reference sequence). CDR3 in amino acids: CASSLQGYGYTF. In DNA form, the CDR3 reads TGTGCCAGCAGCCTACAGGGCTATGGCTACACCTTC.

This clone was found once. The rearrangement links TRBV6-5 to TRBJ1-1; D is uncertain. Deletions cut 8 bases from V and 7 bases from J, with 11 bases between. Per germline, CDR1 MNHEY and CDR2 SVGAGI. The CDR3 sequence is 11 residues long. Here the CDR3 reads CASFWKSEAFF. The CDR3 nucleotides read TGTGCCAGCTTCTGGAAGAGTGAAGCTTTCTTT.

Here the CDR3 reads CASVRTGINYGYTF. Written as DNA, the CDR3 is TGTGCCAGCGTTCGAACCGGGATAAACTATGGCTACACCTTC. The J gene is TRBJ1-2, the V gene TRBV28; D gene uncertain. This CDR3 comprises 14 residues. CDR1 is MDHEN and CDR2 is SYDVKM in the germline V gene. V lost 8 bases and J lost 2, with 15 bases in between.

The V gene is TRBV5-4, the J gene TRBJ1-2, with 7 bases aligning to TRBD1. Germline CDR1 and CDR2: SGHNT and YYREEE (reference sequence). There are 14 residues in the CDR3. V gave up 3 bases and J gave up 5 bases; unmatched junction bases: 7. The CDR3: CASSSADRKYGYTF. The CDR3 bases are TGTGCCAGCAGCTCAGCGGACAGGAAATATGGCTACACCTTC. Full variable domain (remainder filled in from reference TRBV5-4 and TRBJ1-2): ETGVTQSPTHLIKTRGQQVTLRCSSQSGHNTVSWYQQALGQGPQFIFQYYREEENGRGNFPPRFSGLQFPNYSSELNVNALELDDSALYLCASSSADRKYGYTFGSGTRLTVV.

This chain uses TRBV6-1 with TRBJ2-7; no clear D. V was clipped by 1 base and J by 5 bases, with 9 bases between them. The CDR3 runs 13 residues. Germline lookup yields CDR1 MNHNS and CDR2 SASEGT. In DNA form, the CDR3 reads TGTGCCAGCAGTGAAGAGTTCATTAACGAGCAGTACTTC. Its translation is CASSEEFINEQYF.

The chain joins TRBV5-4 to TRBJ2-1; 9 bases match TRBD1. The length of the CDR3 is 15 residues. J gave up 8 bases and V 0 bases, and 6 bases lay outside the gene matches. Germline lookup yields CDR1 SGHNT and CDR2 YYREEE (reference sequence). CDR3 DNA sequence: TGTGCCAGCAGCTTGGGGGACAGGGTGGTCGATGAGCAGTTCTTC. Amino acids: CASSLGDRVVDEQFF.

This chain links TRBV7-9 with TRBJ2-1, with 8 bases lining up with TRBD1. The CDR3 spans 15 residues. After removal of 7 bases from V and 5 bases from J, the junction contained 10 bases not matched to a gene. Germline lookup yields CDR1 SEHNR and CDR2 FQNEAQ (reference sequence). CDR3 amino acids: CASTPARTGNNEQFF. The CDR3 DNA reads as TGTGCCAGCACCCCTGCCAGGACAGGGAACAATGAGCAGTTCTTC.

This clone turned up a few times. The CDR3 loop reads CASSLARGQGIAYGYTF. The CDR3 DNA reads as TGTGCCAGCAGCTTAGCCCGGGGACAGGGGATCGCCTATGGCTACACCTTC. The rearrangement uses TRBV7-9 and TRBJ1-2; TRBD1 aligns across 10 bases. J gave up 4 bases and V 0 bases, and 8 bases lay outside the gene matches. There are 17 residues in the CDR3. Per the germline V gene, CDR1 is SEHNR and CDR2 is FQNEAQ (reference sequence).

The chain joins TRBV19 to TRBJ1-5, with 9 nucleotides matching TRBD1. Germline V CDR1 and CDR2: LNHDA, SQIVND (reference sequence). J lost 5 bases, V lost 3 bases, and 5 bases had no gene match. The CDR3 runs 15 residues. CDR3 region: CASSIRDRVDQPQHF. CDR3 DNA sequence: TGTGCCAGTAGTATCCGGGACAGGGTCGATCAGCCCCAGCATTTT.

This chain uses TRBV20-1 with TRBJ1-1, with a possible D match to TRBD1 (5 bases). Germline V CDR1 and CDR2: DFQATT, SNEGSKA (reference sequence). Trimming stripped 6 bases from V and 1 base from J, with 6 bases between. The CDR3 covers 11 residues. The CDR3 spells CSADTNTEAFF. In DNA, the CDR3 is TGCAGTGCGGACACGAACACTGAAGCTTTCTTT.

This sequence joins TRBV7-2 and TRBJ1-1; D is undetermined. Deletions cut 2 bases from V and 4 bases from J, with 14 bases between. This CDR3 has 15 amino acids. Per the germline V gene, CDR1 is SGHTA and CDR2 is FQGNSA. CDR3 residues: CASSLLRGGSTEAFF. DNA of the CDR3: TGTGCCAGCAGCTTATTGAGAGGAGGTAGCACTGAAGCTTTCTTT.

The V and J genes are TRBV5-1 and TRBJ2-1; D not certain. CDR3 size: 16 residues. The germline CDR1 and CDR2 sequences are SGHRS and YFSETQ. The V end was cut by 0 bases, the J end by 2 bases, with 12 bases between. The CDR3 DNA reads TGCGCCAGCAGCTTGGACGGCGGAGCTCCCTACAATGAGCAGTTCTTC. Its translation is CASSLDGGAPYNEQFF.

This chain links TRBV30 with TRBJ1-2; D is perhaps TRBD1 (5 bases). Germline V gene sequence: CDR1 GTSNPN, CDR2 SVGIG (reference sequence). CDR3 size: 15 residues. V was shortened by 2 bases and J by 7 bases, with 20 bases between the two germline ends. The CDR3 reads CAWSRRDRDSGGYTF. CDR3 in DNA: TGTGCCTGGAGTCGGCGTGACAGAGACTCGGGTGGCTACACCTTC.

The chain combines TRBV27 with TRBJ2-7, with 8 bases lining up with TRBD1. CDR1 is MNHEY, CDR2 SMNVEV, per germline (reference sequence). Trimming took 5 bases from V and 6 from J; bases not matched to a gene: 15. The CDR3 length is 16 residues. The CDR3: CASSPPTGAAVAEQYF. The CDR3 DNA sequence: TGTGCCAGCAGTCCACCGACAGGGGCGGCCGTAGCCGAGCAGTACTTC.